Only a few counts were recorded for the clone carrying this T cell receptor (beta chain). The antigen is unknown. The germline V gene encodes CDR1 MNHEY and CDR2 SMNVEV (reference sequence). The CDR3 runs to 15 residues. V gave up 6 bases and J gave up 0 bases, with 12 bases separating them. An Oncomine TCR Beta short-read assay was used to sequence the DNA from cultured CD4+ T cells. Once CD4+ T cells had been cultured, genomic DNA was extracted from them. MiXCR, run by TCRdb on the PCR reads, gives a single entry per CDR3 protein. Of under 25,000 distinct CDR3 sequences listed, 40% to 50% are singletons. Treatment specified: approximately 11-day PBMC culture with coronavirus spike peptide pools or control peptides (ViraFEST assay). The record originates from a study of vaccination and CD4 T cells after COVID-19. General study findings and limits: In convalescent patients, 304 of 307 vaccine-specific clones were spike mono-reactive.

Sequencing was performed on CD4+ T cells from blood, cultured in vitro, taken before SARS-CoV-2 vaccination. This receptor was obtained from a human donor who had recovered from COVID-19. This chain uses TRBV27 with TRBJ1-3; tentatively, D is TRBD1 (5 bases). CDR3 DNA: TGTGCCAGCAGCCCCGGAGGGGTCTCTGGAAACACCATATATTTT. The encoded protein is CASSPGGVSGNTIYF.